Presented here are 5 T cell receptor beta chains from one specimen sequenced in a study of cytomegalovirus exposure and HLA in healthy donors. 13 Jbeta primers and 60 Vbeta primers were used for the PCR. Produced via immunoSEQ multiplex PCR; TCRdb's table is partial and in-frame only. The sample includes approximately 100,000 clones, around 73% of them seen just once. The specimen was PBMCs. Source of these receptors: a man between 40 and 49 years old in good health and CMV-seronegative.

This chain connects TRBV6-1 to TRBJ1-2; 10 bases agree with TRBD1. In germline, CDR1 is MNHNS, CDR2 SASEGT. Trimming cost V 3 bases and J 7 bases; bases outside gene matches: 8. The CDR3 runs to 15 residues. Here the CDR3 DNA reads TGTGCCAGCAGTGAGATAGACAGGGGGCAGGGTGGCTACACCTTC. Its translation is CASSEIDRGQGGYTF.

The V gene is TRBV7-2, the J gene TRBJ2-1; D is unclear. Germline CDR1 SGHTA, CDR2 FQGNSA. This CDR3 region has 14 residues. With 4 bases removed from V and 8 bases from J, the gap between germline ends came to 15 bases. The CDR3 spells CASSSSAVRYEQFF. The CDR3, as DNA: TGTGCCAGCAGCTCGTCGGCAGTCAGGTATGAGCAGTTCTTC.

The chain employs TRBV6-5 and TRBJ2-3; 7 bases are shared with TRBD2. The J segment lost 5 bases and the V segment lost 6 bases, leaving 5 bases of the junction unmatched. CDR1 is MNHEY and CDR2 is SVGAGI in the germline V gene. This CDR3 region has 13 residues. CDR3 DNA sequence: TGTGCCAGCAGACTACCGGGGGGAGATACGCAGTATTTT. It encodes CASRLPGGDTQYF.

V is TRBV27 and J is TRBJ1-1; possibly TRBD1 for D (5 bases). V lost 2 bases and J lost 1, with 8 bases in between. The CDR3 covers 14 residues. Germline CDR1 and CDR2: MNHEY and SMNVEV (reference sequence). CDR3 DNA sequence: TGTGCCAGCAGTTTAGCGGGGCCGAACACTGAAGCTTTCTTT. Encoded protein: CASSLAGPNTEAFF.

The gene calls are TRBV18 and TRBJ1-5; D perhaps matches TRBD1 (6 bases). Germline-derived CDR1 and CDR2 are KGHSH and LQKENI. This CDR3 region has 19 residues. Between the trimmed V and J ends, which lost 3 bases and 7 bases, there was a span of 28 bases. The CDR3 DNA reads TGTGCCAGCTCACCTGGGGGCCTTTCGGACCCCCGAAAACTCCAGCCCCAGCATTTT. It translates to CASSPGGLSDPRKLQPQHF.